This TCR beta chain was documented in a study of technical replicates of blood from several donors. CDR3 length: 12 amino acids. Germline loops: CDR1 LGHNT, CDR2 FRNRAP. The V and J ends lost 1 base and 11 bases respectively, with 11 bases between them. Assay used: immunoSEQ multiplex PCR; TCRdb lists only in-frame clones, some missing. The sample lists around 74,000 clones, 80% to 90% occurring once. The receptor comes from a human donor in good health. Some clones in this sample may be carry-over from other donors' samples. The specimen was PBMCs. This chain joins TRBV12-5 and TRBJ1-1; D not certain. The CDR3 spells CASGLAIRGAFF. The DNA for the CDR3 is TGTGCTAGTGGTTTGGCAATTAGAGGGGCTTTCTTT.